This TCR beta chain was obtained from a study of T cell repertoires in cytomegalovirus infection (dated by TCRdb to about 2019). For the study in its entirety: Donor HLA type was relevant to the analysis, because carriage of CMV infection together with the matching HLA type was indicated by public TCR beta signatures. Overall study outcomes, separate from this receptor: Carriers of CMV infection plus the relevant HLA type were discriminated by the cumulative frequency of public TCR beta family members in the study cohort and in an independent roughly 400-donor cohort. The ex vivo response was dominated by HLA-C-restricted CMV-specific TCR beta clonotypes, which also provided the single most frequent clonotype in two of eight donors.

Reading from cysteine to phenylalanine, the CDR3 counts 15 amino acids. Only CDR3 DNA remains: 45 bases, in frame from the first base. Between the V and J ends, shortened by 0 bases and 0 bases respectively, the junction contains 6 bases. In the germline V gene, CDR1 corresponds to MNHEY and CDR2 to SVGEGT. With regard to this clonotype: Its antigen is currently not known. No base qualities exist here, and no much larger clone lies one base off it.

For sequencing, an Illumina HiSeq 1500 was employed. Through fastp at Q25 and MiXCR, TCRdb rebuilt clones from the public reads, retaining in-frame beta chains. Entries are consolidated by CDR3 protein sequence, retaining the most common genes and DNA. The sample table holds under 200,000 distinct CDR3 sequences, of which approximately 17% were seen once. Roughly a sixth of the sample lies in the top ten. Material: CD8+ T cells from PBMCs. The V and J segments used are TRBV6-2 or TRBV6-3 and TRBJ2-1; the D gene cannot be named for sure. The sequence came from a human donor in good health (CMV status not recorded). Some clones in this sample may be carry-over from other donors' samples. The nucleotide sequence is TGTGCCAGCAGTTACTCGCATGGCTCCTACAATGAGCAGTTCTTC. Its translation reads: CASSYSHGSYNEQFF.